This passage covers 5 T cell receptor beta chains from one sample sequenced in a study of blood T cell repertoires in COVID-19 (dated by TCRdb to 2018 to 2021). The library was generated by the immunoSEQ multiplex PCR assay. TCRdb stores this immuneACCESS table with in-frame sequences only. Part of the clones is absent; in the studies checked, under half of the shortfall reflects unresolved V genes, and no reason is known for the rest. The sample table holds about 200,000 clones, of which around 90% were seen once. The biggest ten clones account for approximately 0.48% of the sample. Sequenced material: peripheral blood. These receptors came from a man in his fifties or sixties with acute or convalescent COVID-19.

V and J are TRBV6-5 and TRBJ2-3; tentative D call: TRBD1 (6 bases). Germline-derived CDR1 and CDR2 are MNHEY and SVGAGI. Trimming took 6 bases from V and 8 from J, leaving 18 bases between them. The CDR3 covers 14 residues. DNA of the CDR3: TGTGCCAGCAGGCCGGGACAAAGGACGGGTACGCAGTATTTT. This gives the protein CASRPGQRTGTQYF.

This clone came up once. The CDR3 reads CASSATGGTGELFF. The CDR3, as DNA: TGTGCCAGCTCAGCGACAGGGGGGACCGGGGAGCTGTTTTTT. The chain combines TRBV18 with TRBJ2-2, with 9 positions matching TRBD1. The length of the CDR3 is 14 residues. V dropped 5 bases and J dropped 5; count of bases not matched to a gene: 3. Per the germline V gene, CDR1 is KGHSH and CDR2 is LQKENI.

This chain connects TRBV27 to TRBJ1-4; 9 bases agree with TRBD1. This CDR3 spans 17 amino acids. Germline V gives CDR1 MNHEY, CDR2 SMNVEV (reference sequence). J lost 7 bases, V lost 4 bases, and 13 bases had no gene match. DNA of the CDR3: TGTGCCAGCAGTTACCAAAGAACAGGGGGCTATAGTGAAAAACTGTTTTTT. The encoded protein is CASSYQRTGGYSEKLFF.

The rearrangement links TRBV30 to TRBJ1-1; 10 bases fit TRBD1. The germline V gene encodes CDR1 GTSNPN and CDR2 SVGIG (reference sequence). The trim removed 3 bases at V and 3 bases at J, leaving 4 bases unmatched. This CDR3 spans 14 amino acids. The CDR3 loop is CAWRAGTGDTEAFF. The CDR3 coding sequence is TGTGCCTGGAGGGCGGGGACAGGGGACACTGAAGCTTTCTTT.

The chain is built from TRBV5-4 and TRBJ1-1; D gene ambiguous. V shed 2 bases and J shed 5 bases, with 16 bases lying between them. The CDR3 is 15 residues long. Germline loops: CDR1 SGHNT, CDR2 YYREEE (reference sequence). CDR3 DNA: TGTGCCAGCAGCTTTTTGGCGGGCATGCGAACTGAAGCTTTCTTT. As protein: CASSFLAGMRTEAFF.